This T cell receptor beta chain was documented in a study of blood T cells in healthy people across ages. Study information: The template switching approach captured approximately one barcoded beta molecule for every two T cells. General observations from the study: Age showed a roughly linear inverse relationship with TCR beta diversity per million T cells.

Comments on this clonotype: The antigen is unknown.

For the second PCR, which ran for 7 to 11 cycles, a sample-barcoded 5' primer and a J-beta primer mix were used. Via MiXCR, TCRdb re-called the 5' RACE reads, giving one row per CDR3 protein. The sample contains approximately 1.5 million distinct CDR3 sequences, roughly 30% of which appear only once. Healthy individuals of Caucasian origin from Russia, aged about 6 to 95, served as donors. The sample, around 9.9 milliliters of peripheral blood, was drawn from each donor. The germline gives CDR1 MGHDK, CDR2 SYGVNS. The CDR3 totals 16 residues. The J segment lost 1 base and the V segment lost 7 bases, leaving 11 bases of the junction unmatched.

This chain connects TRBV25-1 to TRBJ2-5; 8 bases line up with TRBD1. The TCR was taken from a woman in her twenties or thirties in good health. The sequencing sample was made of blood. CDR3 protein: CASKKRTGSGQETQYF. The DNA of the CDR3 is TGTGCCAGCAAGAAGAGGACAGGGTCGGGCCAAGAGACCCAGTACTTC.